This passage covers 10 T cell receptor beta chains from one sample sequenced in a study of cytomegalovirus exposure and HLA in healthy donors (TCRdb year 2017). Libraries were built with the immunoSEQ multiplex PCR assay. For the multiplex PCR, a mixture combining 60 forward primers for TCR Vbeta segments and 13 reverse primers for TCR Jbeta segments was used. As stored in TCRdb, this immuneACCESS dataset retains in-frame rearrangements with V and J assigned. A fraction of the clones does not appear; measured against another copy, unresolved V genes explain less than half of the discrepancy, and the remainder lacks a known reason. Present in this sample are tens of thousands of clones, more than 70% of which were seen just once. 2% to 2.5% of the sample comes from the top ten. Sequencing was done on a sample of PBMCs. The receptors here all came from a man aged 40-49 years in good health and CMV-seronegative.

The CDR3 region is CASSLGQQETQYF. For the CDR3, the DNA is TGTGCCAGCAGCTTAGGTCAGCAAGAGACCCAGTACTTC. This chain links TRBV11-2 with TRBJ2-5; D not resolved. This CDR3 comprises 13 residues. CDR1 SGHAT and CDR2 FQNNGV come from the germline V gene. Trimming shortened V by 1 base and J by 2 bases, and 5 bases separated the two germline ends.

This chain uses TRBV6-6 with TRBJ1-3; no firm D call. This CDR3 region has 15 residues. V lost 5 bases and J lost 2, with 13 bases in between. Germline V lookup: CDR1 MNHNY, CDR2 SVGAGI (reference sequence). The CDR3 sequence: CASSPRSVPGNTIYF. In nucleotides, the CDR3 is TGTGCCAGCAGTCCGCGTAGTGTCCCTGGAAACACCATATATTTT.

This chain uses TRBV5-6 with TRBJ1-1; TRBD1 matches at 7 bases. The V and J ends lost 6 bases and 1 base, in that order; junction bases with no gene match: 3. This CDR3 has 13 residues. CDR1 and CDR2 from the germline V gene are SGHDT and YYEEEE. This CDR3 is CASTRDRNTEAFF. As DNA, the CDR3 is TGTGCCAGCACCAGGGACAGGAACACTGAAGCTTTCTTT.

This clone is a singleton in its sample. The chain uses TRBV11-2 and TRBJ1-1; 8 bases are shared with TRBD1. This CDR3 has 14 residues. CDR1 SGHAT and CDR2 FQNNGV come from the germline V gene. V gave up 2 bases and J gave up 4 bases; unmatched junction bases: 3. The CDR3 region is CASSLTGGATEAFF. Written as DNA, the CDR3 is TGTGCCAGCAGCTTAACAGGGGGAGCCACTGAAGCTTTCTTT.

In this sample, this clone turned up once. The chain has TRBV25-1 and TRBJ1-3; no clear D gene. The germline V and J ends were trimmed by 6 bases and 0 bases, with 9 bases remaining between them. The CDR3 totals 14 residues. The germline V gene has CDR1 MGHDK and CDR2 SYGVNS. The CDR3 nucleotides read TGTGCCAGCAGGGCGGCCTCCTCTGGAAACACCATATATTTT. Protein sequence: CASRAASSGNTIYF.

The chain has TRBV6-5 and TRBJ2-7, with TRBD1 matching 7 bases. CDR3 length equals 13 residues. Germline-derived CDR1 and CDR2 are MNHEY and SVGAGI. The ends lost 6 bases at V and 0 bases at J; junction bases unmatched: 2. The CDR3 sequence: CASRTGDSYEQYF. The CDR3 DNA follows: TGTGCCAGCAGAACAGGGGACTCCTACGAGCAGTACTTC.

This chain links TRBV18 with TRBJ2-3, with TRBD1 matching over 9 bases. This CDR3 region has 13 residues. Germline V lookup: CDR1 KGHSH, CDR2 LQKENI. V trimming: 5 bases; J trimming: 3 bases; junction bases outside the gene matches: 0. CDR3 residues: CASSGQGTDTQYF. CDR3 sequence (DNA): TGTGCCAGCTCAGGACAGGGGACAGATACGCAGTATTTT. Full variable domain (rest looked up from reference TRBV18 and TRBJ2-3): NAGVMQNPRHLVRRRGQEARLRCSPMKGHSHVYWYRQLPEEGLKFMVYLQKENIIDESGMPKERFSAEFPKEGPSILRIQQVVRGDSAAYFCASSGQGTDTQYFGPGTRLTVL.

The chain recombines TRBV7-9 with TRBJ1-1; 7 nucleotides line up with TRBD1. In germline, CDR1 is SEHNR, CDR2 FQNEAQ (reference sequence). J gave up 0 bases and V 3 bases, and 1 base lay outside the gene matches. The CDR3 has 14 residues. The CDR3 region is CASSFTGVNTEAFF. CDR3 DNA: TGTGCCAGCAGCTTTACAGGGGTGAACACTGAAGCTTTCTTT.

V gene TRBV2 combines with J gene TRBJ2-7; D is perhaps TRBD2 (5 bases). The germline V and J ends were trimmed by 7 bases and 6 bases, with 19 bases remaining between them. This CDR3 is built from 14 residues. Germline values: CDR1 SNHLY, CDR2 FYNNEI. CDR3 nucleotide sequence: TGTGCCAGCACGAGGGCGGAAATCTTCTCCGAGCAGTACTTC. Translated: CASTRAEIFSEQYF. The variable domain in full, with the rest retrieved from reference TRBV2 and TRBJ2-7, is EPEVTQTPSHQVTQMGQEVILRCVPISNHLYFYWYRQILGQKVEFLVSFYNNEISEKSEIFDDQFSVERPDGSNFTLKIRSTKLEDSAMYFCASTRAEIFSEQYFGPGTRLTVT.

This rearrangement joins TRBV4-2 to TRBJ2-3; 9 bases are a match to TRBD2. Germline values: CDR1 LGHNA, CDR2 YNFKEQ. The V and J ends lost 1 base and 4 bases, in that order; junction bases with no gene match: 15. The CDR3 sequence is 19 residues long. Written as DNA, the CDR3 is TGTGCCAGCAGCCAAGCCGTTTTAGGGGCGGGAGGGGTTGCAGATACGCAGTATTTT. It is translated as CASSQAVLGAGGVADTQYF.